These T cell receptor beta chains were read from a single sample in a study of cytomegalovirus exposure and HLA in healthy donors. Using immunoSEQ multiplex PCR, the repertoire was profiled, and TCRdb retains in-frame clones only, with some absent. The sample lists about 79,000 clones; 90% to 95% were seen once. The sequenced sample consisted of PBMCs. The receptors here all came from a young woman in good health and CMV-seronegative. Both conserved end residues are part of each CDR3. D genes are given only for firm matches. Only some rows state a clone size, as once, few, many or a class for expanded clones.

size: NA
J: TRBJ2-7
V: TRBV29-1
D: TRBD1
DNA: TGCAGCGTTGTACGGACAGGGAAATCCTACGAGCAGTACTTC
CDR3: CSVVRTGKSYEQYF

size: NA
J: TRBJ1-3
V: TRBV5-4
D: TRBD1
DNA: TGTGCCAGCAGCTGGGGTGACAGGGTCCCTGGAAACACCATATATTTT
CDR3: CASSWGDRVPGNTIYF

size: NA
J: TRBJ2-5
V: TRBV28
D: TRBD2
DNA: TGTGCCAGCAGACCGGGGGGGCCAGAAGAGACCCAGTACTTC
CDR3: CASRPGGPEETQYF

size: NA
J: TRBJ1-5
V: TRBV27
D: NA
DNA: TGTGCCAGCAGTTTAGACAGTTTGCGCAATCAGCCCCAGCATTTT
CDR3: CASSLDSLRNQPQHF

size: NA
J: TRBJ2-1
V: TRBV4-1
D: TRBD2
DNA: TGCGCCAGCAGCCAAGCTCTGGGGACTAGCGAGAGCTCCTACAATGAGCAGTTCTTC
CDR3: CASSQALGTSESSYNEQFF

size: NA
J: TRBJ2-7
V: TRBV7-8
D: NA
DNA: TGTGCCAGCAGCTACAGAGGACAGCCCTACGAGCAGTACTTC
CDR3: CASSYRGQPYEQYF

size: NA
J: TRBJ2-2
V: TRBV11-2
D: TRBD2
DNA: TGTGCCAGCAGCTTAGATCTTCCGGGGGGCGGGGAGCTGTTTTTT
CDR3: CASSLDLPGGGELFF

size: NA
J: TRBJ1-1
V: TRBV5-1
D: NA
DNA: TGCGCCAGCAGCTTGGCCGGGGAGAACACTGAAGCTTTCTTT
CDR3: CASSLAGENTEAFF

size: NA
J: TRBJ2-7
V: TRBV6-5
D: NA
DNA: TGTGCCAGCAGTTACTCGATGGCGGCCAGCTCCTACGAGCAGTACTTC
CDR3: CASSYSMAASSYEQYF

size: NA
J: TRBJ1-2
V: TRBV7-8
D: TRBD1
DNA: TGTGCCAGCAGCTTGGAGACAGGGAGATTTGGCTACACCTTC
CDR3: CASSLETGRFGYTF

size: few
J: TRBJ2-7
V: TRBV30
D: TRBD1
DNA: TGTGCCTGGACGGACGGCAGGGGGCGCTCCTACGAGCAGTACTTC
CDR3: CAWTDGRGRSYEQYF

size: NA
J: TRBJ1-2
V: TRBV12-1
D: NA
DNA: TGTGCCAGCAGGTCCGACGGGGACTATGGCTACACCTTC
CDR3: CASRSDGDYGYTF

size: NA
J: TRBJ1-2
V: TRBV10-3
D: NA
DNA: TGTGCCATCAGTGAAACAGGGTCCGGCTACACCTTC
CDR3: CAISETGSGYTF

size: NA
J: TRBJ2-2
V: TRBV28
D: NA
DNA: TGTGCCGGCCAGGGGGGTGAAACCGGGGAGCTGTTTTTT
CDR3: CAGQGGETGELFF

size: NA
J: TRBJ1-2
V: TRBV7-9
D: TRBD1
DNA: TGTGCCAGCAGCGCGCGACAGGGGGGCACGGATGGCTACACCTTC
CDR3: CASSARQGGTDGYTF

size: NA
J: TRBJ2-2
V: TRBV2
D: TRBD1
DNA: TGTGCCAGCAGTTGGGACAGGCCGAACACCGGGGAGCTGTTTTTT
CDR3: CASSWDRPNTGELFF

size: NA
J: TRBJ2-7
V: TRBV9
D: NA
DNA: TGTGCCAGCAGCGCCCCCCCCTCAGGCCGGCAGAACGAGCAGTACTTC
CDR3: CASSAPPSGRQNEQYF

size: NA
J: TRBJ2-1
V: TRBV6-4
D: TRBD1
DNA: TGTGCCAGCAGTGCCGGGACAGCCTACAATGAGCAGTTCTTC
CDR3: CASSAGTAYNEQFF

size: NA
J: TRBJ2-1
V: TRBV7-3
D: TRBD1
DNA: TGTGCCAGCAGTTGGACAGGTCGGAACGGTGAGCAGTTCTTC
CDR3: CASSWTGRNGEQFF